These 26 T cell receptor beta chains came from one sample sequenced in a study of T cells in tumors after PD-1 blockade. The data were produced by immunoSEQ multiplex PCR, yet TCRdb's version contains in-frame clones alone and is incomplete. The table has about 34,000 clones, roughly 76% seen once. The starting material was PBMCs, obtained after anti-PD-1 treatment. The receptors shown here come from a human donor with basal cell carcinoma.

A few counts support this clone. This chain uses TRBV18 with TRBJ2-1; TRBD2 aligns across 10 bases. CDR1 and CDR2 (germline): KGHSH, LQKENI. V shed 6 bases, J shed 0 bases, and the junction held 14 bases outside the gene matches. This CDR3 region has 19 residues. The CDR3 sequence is CASSPPGLAPGSSYNEQFF. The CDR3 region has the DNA TGTGCCAGCTCTCCCCCGGGACTAGCGCCAGGGAGCTCCTACAATGAGCAGTTCTTC.

The CDR3, as DNA: TGTGCCTGGAGTGTACAGGGGGGTGCGGTAAATCAGCCCCAGCATTTT. It codes for CAWSVQGGAVNQPQHF. This chain joins TRBV30 and TRBJ1-5; 8 positions match TRBD1. This CDR3 spans 16 amino acids. V was clipped by 0 bases and J by 4 bases; unmatched bases: 8. Germline V gene lookup returns CDR1 GTSNPN and CDR2 SVGIG (reference sequence).

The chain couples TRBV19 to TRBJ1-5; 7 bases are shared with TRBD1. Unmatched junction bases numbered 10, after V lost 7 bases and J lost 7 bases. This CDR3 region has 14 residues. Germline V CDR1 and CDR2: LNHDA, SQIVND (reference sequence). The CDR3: CASNDDREGQPQHF. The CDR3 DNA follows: TGTGCCAGTAATGATGACAGGGAAGGCCAGCCCCAGCATTTT.

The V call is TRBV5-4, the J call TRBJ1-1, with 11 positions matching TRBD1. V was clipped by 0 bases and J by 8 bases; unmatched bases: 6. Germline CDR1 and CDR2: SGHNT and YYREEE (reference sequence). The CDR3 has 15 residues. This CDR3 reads CASSLGGTGGMEAFF. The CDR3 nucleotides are TGTGCCAGCAGCTTGGGCGGGACAGGGGGGATGGAAGCTTTCTTT.

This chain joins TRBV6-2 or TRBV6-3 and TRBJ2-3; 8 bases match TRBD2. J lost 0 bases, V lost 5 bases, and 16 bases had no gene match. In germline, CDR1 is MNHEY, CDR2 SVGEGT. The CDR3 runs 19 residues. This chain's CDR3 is CASSPRGASGPSSTDTQYF. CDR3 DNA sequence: TGTGCCAGCAGTCCCCGGGGAGCTAGCGGGCCCTCTAGCACAGATACGCAGTATTTT.

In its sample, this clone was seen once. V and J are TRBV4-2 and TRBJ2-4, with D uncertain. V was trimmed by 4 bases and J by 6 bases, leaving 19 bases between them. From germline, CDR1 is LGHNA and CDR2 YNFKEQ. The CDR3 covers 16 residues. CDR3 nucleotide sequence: TGTGCCAGCAGCCCAATCTCGGCATGGAAAGGAAACATTCAGTACTTC. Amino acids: CASSPISAWKGNIQYF.

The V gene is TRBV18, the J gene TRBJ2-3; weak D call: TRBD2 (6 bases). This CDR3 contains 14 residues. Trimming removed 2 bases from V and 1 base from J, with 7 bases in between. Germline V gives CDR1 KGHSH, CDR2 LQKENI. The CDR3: CASSPSSGTDTQYF. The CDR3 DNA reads TGTGCCAGCTCACCATCTAGCGGCACAGATACGCAGTATTTT.

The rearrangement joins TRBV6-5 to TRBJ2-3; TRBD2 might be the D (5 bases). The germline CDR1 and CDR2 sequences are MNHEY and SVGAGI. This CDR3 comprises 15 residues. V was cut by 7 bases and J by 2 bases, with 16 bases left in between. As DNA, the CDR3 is TGTGCCAGCACCTATCGGAAGGGAGACACAGATACGCAGTATTTT. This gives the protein CASTYRKGDTDTQYF.

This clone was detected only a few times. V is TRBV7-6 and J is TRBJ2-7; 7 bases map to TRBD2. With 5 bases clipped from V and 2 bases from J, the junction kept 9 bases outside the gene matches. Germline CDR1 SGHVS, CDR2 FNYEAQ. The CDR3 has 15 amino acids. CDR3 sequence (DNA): TGTGCCAGCAGCCCGGGCCCTCGGGGGGCCTACGAGCAGTACTTC. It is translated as CASSPGPRGAYEQYF.

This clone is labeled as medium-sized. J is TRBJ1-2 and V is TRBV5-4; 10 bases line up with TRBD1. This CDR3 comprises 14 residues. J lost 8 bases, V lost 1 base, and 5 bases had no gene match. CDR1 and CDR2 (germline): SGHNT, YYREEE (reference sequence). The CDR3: CASSLPGTGVGYTF. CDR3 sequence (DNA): TGTGCCAGCAGCTTGCCGGGGACAGGGGTCGGCTACACCTTC.

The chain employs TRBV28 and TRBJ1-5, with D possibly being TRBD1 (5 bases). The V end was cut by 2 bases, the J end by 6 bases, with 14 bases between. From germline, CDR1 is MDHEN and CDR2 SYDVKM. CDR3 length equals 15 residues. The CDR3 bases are TGTGCCAGCAGTTTAATTAGGGGCGAGGGTCAGCCCCAGCATTTT. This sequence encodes CASSLIRGEGQPQHF.

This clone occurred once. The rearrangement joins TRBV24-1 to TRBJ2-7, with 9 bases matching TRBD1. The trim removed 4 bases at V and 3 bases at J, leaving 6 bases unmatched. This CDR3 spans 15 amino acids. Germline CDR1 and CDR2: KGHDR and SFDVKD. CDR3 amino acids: CATSDRGQGDYEQYF. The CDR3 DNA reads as TGTGCCACCAGTGACCGGGGACAGGGAGACTACGAGCAGTACTTC.

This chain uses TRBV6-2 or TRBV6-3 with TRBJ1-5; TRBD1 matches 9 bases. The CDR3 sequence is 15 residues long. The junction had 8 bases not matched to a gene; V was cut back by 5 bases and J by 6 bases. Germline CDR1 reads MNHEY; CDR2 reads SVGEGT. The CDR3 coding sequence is TGTGCCAGCAGTCATCCGACAGGGGGAACTCAGCCCCAGCATTTT. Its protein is CASSHPTGGTQPQHF.

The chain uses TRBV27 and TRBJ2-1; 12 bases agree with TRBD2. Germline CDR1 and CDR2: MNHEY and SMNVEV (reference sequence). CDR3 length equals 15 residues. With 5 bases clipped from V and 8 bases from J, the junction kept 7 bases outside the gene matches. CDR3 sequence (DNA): TGTGCCAGCAGTCTAGCGGGAGGGCCGTGGGATGAGCAGTTCTTC. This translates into CASSLAGGPWDEQFF.

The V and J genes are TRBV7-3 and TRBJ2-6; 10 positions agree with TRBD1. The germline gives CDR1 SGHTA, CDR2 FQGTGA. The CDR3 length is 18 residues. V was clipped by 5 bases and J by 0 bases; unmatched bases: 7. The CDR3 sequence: CASSPRDRGVSGANVLTF. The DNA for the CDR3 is TGTGCCAGCAGCCCCCGGGACAGGGGAGTCTCTGGGGCCAACGTCCTGACTTTC.

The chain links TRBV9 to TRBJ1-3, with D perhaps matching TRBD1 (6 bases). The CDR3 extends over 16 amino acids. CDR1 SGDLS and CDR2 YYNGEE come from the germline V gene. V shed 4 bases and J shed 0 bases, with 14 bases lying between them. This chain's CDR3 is CASSTQGGLSGNTIYF. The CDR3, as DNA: TGTGCCAGCAGCACACAGGGAGGCCTCTCTGGAAACACCATATATTTT.

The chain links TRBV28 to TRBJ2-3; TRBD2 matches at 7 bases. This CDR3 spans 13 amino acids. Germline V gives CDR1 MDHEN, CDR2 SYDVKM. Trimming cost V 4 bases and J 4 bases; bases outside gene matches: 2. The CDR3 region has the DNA TGTGCCAGCAGTTCGAGCGGGGCAGATACGCAGTATTTT. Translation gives CASSSSGADTQYF.

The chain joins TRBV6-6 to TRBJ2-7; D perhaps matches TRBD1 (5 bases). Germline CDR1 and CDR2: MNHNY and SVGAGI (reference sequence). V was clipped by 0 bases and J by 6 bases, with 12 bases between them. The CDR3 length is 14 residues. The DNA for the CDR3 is TGTGCCAGCAGTTACTCCCCTAACAGGTCCGAGCAGTACTTC. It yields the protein CASSYSPNRSEQYF.

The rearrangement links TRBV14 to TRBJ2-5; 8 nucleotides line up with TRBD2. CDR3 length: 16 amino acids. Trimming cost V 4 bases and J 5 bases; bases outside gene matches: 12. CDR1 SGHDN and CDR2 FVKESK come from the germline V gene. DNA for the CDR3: TGTGCCAGCAGCCTAGGGGGAGCGGGAGTGTTCGAGACCCAGTACTTC. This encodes CASSLGGAGVFETQYF.

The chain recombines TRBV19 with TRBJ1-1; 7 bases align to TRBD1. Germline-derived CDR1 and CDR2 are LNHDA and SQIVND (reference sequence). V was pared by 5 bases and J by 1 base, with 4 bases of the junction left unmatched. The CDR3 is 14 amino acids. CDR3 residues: CASSPGQQNTEAFF. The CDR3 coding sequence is TGTGCCAGTAGTCCGGGACAGCAGAACACTGAAGCTTTCTTT.

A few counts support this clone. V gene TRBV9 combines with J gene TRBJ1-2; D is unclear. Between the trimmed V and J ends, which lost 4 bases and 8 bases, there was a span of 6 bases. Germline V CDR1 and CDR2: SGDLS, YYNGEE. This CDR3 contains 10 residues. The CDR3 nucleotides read TGTGCCAGCAGCTCGTGGGGCTACACCTTC. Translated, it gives CASSSWGYTF.

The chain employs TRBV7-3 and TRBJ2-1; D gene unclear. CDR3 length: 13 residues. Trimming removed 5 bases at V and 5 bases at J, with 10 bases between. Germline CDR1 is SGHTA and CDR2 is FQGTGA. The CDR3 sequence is CASSLDRNNEQFF. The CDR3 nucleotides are TGTGCCAGCAGCCTCGACCGGAACAATGAGCAGTTCTTC.

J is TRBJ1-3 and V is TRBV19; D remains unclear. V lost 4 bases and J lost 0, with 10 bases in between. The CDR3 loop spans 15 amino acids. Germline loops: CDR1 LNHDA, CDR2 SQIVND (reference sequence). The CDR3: CASSTRSFSGNTIYF. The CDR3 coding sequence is TGTGCCAGTAGTACCCGGTCCTTCTCTGGAAACACCATATATTTT.

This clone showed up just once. In nucleotides, the CDR3 is TGTGCCAGCAGCTTAAAATGCCGACTGGGCGGGGGGCCTAAGGAGCAGTACTTC. Residues: CASSLKCRLGGGPKEQYF. The chain is built from TRBV7-3 and TRBJ2-7; TRBD2 matches 8 bases. This CDR3 comprises 18 residues. J was trimmed by 7 bases and V by 1 base; bases with no gene match: 18. The germline CDR1 and CDR2 sequences are SGHTA and FQGTGA.

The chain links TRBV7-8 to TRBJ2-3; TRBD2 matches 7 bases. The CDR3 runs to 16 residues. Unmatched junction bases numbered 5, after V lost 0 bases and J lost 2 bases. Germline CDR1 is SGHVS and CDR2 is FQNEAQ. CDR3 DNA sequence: TGTGCCAGCAGCTTAGCCCCCAGCGGGGTCACAGATACGCAGTATTTT. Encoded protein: CASSLAPSGVTDTQYF.

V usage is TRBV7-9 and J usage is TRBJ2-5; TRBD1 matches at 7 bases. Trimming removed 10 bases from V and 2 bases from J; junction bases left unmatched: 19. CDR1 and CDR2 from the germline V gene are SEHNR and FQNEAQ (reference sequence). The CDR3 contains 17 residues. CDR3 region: CATSEPGTADNQETQYF. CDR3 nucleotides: TGTGCCACCTCGGAACCGGGGACAGCCGACAATCAAGAGACCCAGTACTTC.